These 10 T cell receptor beta chains share one sample of origin, sequenced in a study of blood T cell repertoires in COVID-19. TCRdb's table, derived via immunoSEQ multiplex PCR, lists solely in-frame clones and lacks some. The sample records a few hundred thousand clones, over 80% being singletons. What was sequenced was peripheral blood. The receptor set was obtained from a woman aged 50 to 60 with active or convalescent COVID-19.

This rearrangement joins TRBV12-3 or TRBV12-4 to TRBJ1-1; D unclear. The CDR3 is 13 amino acids. Deletions cut 5 bases from V and 3 bases from J, with 10 bases between. The CDR3 sequence: CASSLQEDTEAFF. CDR3 DNA: TGTGCCAGCAGTCTTCAGGAGGACACTGAAGCTTTCTTT.

The chain uses TRBV4-1 and TRBJ2-1; 8 nucleotides align to TRBD2. CDR3 length: 17 residues. V shed 4 bases, J shed 2 bases, and the junction held 10 bases outside the gene matches. Germline values: CDR1 MGHRA, CDR2 YSYEKL. CDR3 residues: CASSLGGGRSTYNEQFF. In DNA, the CDR3 is TGCGCCAGCAGCCTAGGCGGCGGGAGGAGCACCTACAATGAGCAGTTCTTC.

CDR3 region: CASSSAWTGLPEKLFF. CDR3 in DNA: TGTGCCAGCAGCTCCGCTTGGACAGGGTTACCTGAAAAACTGTTTTTT. The rearrangement uses TRBV7-9 and TRBJ1-4; 8 nucleotides align to TRBD1. J lost 7 bases, V lost 4 bases, and 11 bases had no gene match. The CDR3 loop spans 16 amino acids. Germline V gives CDR1 SEHNR, CDR2 FQNEAQ (reference sequence).

The gene calls are TRBV5-1 and TRBJ2-1; a weak D match, TRBD1 (6 bases). Germline V gives CDR1 SGHRS, CDR2 YFSETQ. CDR3 length equals 13 residues. V was trimmed by 3 bases and J by 5 bases, leaving 9 bases between them. The CDR3 loop reads CASSSEGDNEQFF. CDR3 nucleotides: TGCGCCAGCAGCTCAGAGGGGGACAATGAGCAGTTCTTC.

For this clone: Other DNA sequences from this sample encode an identical CDR3 as well. V gene TRBV19 combines with J gene TRBJ1-5, with 7 bases lining up with TRBD1. V was clipped by 3 bases and J by 6 bases; unmatched bases: 5. The CDR3 spans 14 residues. From germline, CDR1 is LNHDA and CDR2 SQIVND (reference sequence). The CDR3 DNA reads TGTGCCAGTAGTATCGGCCAGGGGGGTCAGCCCCAGCATTTT. Amino acid sequence: CASSIGQGGQPQHF.

On this clone: The sample has other DNA sequences that encode this CDR3 too. The V and J genes are TRBV30 and TRBJ1-1; TRBD1 is a possible D gene (5 bases). Deletions cut 5 bases from V and 1 base from J, with 17 bases between. Germline V gene lookup returns CDR1 GTSNPN and CDR2 SVGIG (reference sequence). This CDR3 has 15 residues. The CDR3 nucleotides are TGTGCCTGGGAGGGGACTGGGTGGGGGAACACTGAAGCTTTCTTT. Amino acid sequence: CAWEGTGWGNTEAFF.

This clone was seen only once. The same CDR3 arises from other DNA sequences in this sample as well. J is TRBJ1-1 and V is TRBV3-1 (or the pseudogene TRBV3-2), with a possible D match to TRBD1 (5 bases). From germline, CDR1 is LGHDT and CDR2 YNNKEL (reference sequence). CDR3 size: 13 residues. V lost 1 base, J lost 4 bases, and 7 bases lay in between. CDR3 in DNA: TGTGCCAGCAGCCAAGGGCAGGGCACTGAAGCTTTCTTT. Its translation: CASSQGQGTEAFF.

The chain carries TRBV5-4 and TRBJ2-7, with D tentatively TRBD2 (6 bases). The CDR3 runs 14 residues. V was clipped by 5 bases and J by 0 bases, with 12 bases between them. From germline, CDR1 is SGHNT and CDR2 YYREEE (reference sequence). This CDR3 reads CASSLFGSSYEQYF. DNA of the CDR3: TGTGCCAGCAGTCTTTTCGGGAGCTCCTACGAGCAGTACTTC.

J is TRBJ2-1 and V is TRBV5-4; 10 bases match TRBD2. V shed 0 bases and J 10 bases; nucleotides not matched to a gene: 10. Germline CDR1 and CDR2: SGHNT and YYREEE (reference sequence). The CDR3 spans 16 residues. CDR3 loop: CASSLELAGFLREQFF. CDR3 in DNA: TGTGCCAGCAGCTTGGAACTAGCGGGGTTTCTGCGCGAGCAGTTCTTC.

Only a few counts were recorded for this clone. The chain combines TRBV3-1 (or the pseudogene TRBV3-2) with TRBJ2-7, with D maybe TRBD2 (5 bases). Germline CDR1 and CDR2: LGHDT and YNNKEL (reference sequence). CDR3 length equals 16 residues. V lost 5 bases and J 3 bases, leaving 20 bases between the germline ends. CDR3 sequence: CASSGRGGSSYYEQYF. DNA for the CDR3: TGTGCCAGCAGCGGCAGAGGAGGAAGCTCCTACTACGAGCAGTACTTC.